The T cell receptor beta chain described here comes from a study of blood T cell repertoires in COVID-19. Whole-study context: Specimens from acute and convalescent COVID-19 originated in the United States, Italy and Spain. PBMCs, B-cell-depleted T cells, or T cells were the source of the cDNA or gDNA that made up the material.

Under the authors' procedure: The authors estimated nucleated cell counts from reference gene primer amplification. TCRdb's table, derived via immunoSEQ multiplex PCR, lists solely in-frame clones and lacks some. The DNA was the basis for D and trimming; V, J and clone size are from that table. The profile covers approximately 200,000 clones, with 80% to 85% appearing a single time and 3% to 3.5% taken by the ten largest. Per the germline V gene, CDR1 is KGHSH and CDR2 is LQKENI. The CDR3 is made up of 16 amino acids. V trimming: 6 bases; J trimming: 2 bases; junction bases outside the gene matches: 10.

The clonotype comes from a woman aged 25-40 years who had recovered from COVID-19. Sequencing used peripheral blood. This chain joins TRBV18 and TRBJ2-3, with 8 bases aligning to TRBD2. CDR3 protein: CASSLKNGRVTDTQYF. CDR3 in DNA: TGTGCCAGCTCTCTAAAGAACGGGAGGGTCACAGATACGCAGTATTTT.